Given below is one T cell receptor (beta chain) in context. Its antigen is undetermined. This sample is part of a study of T cell responses to AZD1222 COVID-19 vaccine. Study details: Second doses were pooled across both intervals (about 4 or about 12 weeks). Findings of the study overall: Vaccine-associated CD4 TCRs spanned spike, dominant at 160-218 and 743-854. Nearly half of the spike-specific TCRs reportedly recognize variant regions that carry no mutations. Baseline seropositivity occurred in only 5 or 6 AZD1222 recipients.

Unmatched junction bases numbered 1, after V lost 8 bases and J lost 3 bases. Germline V gives CDR1 MNHEY, CDR2 SVGAGI. CDR3 length equals 12 residues. Clones were read by immunoSEQ multiplex PCR, and TCRdb kept only the in-frame ones, dropping some. Of a few hundred thousand clones listed, roughly 93% are singletons. This sequence originates from an adult in good health. This specimen was peripheral blood, taken on day 0 of AZD1222 vaccination. The chain joins TRBV6-5 to TRBJ1-5; 7 bases agree with TRBD1. The CDR3 nucleotides read TGTGCCAGCGGGACAGTCAATCAGCCCCAGCATTTT. This gives the protein CASGTVNQPQHF.